This T cell receptor beta chain was obtained from a study of shared clonotypes between healthy human individuals (dated by TCRdb to between 2020 and 2021). About the study as a whole: The cohort comprised a couple of women and a few men aged 18 to 49 years. For each donor, CD4 naive and CD4 memory were each given three plates, CD8 naive was given two plates, and CD8 memory was given one plate. Between about 0.85 and 8.9 billion PBMCs per donor were obtained by leukapheresis. To estimate repertoire size and how much clonotypes are shared between individuals, the study performed deep sequencing of blood TCR repertoires from a few healthy adults. Different laboratories and diverse techniques were used to prepare libraries and sequence TCR repertoires, to increase sequencing depth and limit assay-specific biases.

The count of this clone is one. No cognate antigen has been identified for it. No base quality values were provided; no much bigger clone lies one nucleotide off. Using the deep immunoSEQ assay, TCR CDR3 regions were amplified from genomic DNA by multiplex PCR. Extracted genomic DNA from each cell subset was spread evenly across all wells of several immunoSEQ 96-well plates, with each plate serving as a replicate. For sorted subsets, each replicate PCR was loaded with 200 ng genomic DNA, equivalent to 30,000 or so T cell genomes. Purified libraries were measured with a Qubit 3.0 fluorometer, size-checked on a Bioanalyzer 2100, and measured again with the KAPA Library Quantification kit. A separate single-read 150-cycle Illumina NextSeq 550 flow cell was used to sequence each immunoSEQ 96-well plate. From the authors' description of their analysis: The immunoSEQ output contained only junctional sequences without quality scores, so filtering could not match that applied to full-length reads. Sequences were annotated with PyIR, a Python wrapper for IgBLAST v1.9, and V/J genes and CDR3 were assigned using IMGT germline references. Any read was removed if the V/J assignment was weak (E-value above 1e-6), the CDR3 was missing, or the read contained stop codons, out-of-frame junctions, or ambiguous translated residues. A V3J clonotype was defined by an identical inferred V gene, J gene, and CDR3 amino acid sequence. The percentage overlap between two repertoires was calculated by dividing the number of shared unique clonotypes by the size of the smaller repertoire. RTK rarefaction, the Chao1 estimator, and Recon v2.1 estimates of unobserved clonotypes were used to assess repertoire richness. Generation probabilities for all TCRbeta clonotypes obtained by the gDNA method from a handful of donors were computed using OLGA. TCRdb retrieved this table from immuneACCESS and kept in-frame rearrangements only. Not all clones are present; in checked studies, unresolved V genes account for under half, and no reason is known for the remainder. V, J and clone size reflect that table, while D and trimming were determined from the DNA. In all, the sample holds approximately 590,000 clones, and about 95% of those were seen once. The ten biggest clones cover 0.11% of the sample.

On the study overall, not on this receptor specifically: Compared with non-shared clonotypes, clonotypes shared by all four sorted-subset donors had higher generation probabilities. Pairwise subsampling indicated that sequencing depth was expected to affect the degree of clonotype sharing among donors. The genetic and exposure-history diversity represented was limited by the small number of donors. Naive subsets generally had larger estimated clonotype richness than memory subsets. When a handful of donors were compared, the shared fraction of clonotypes was roughly 5% for naive CD4, about 4% for naive CD8, 2% to 2.5% for memory CD4, and 0.35% to 0.5% for memory CD8. Only blood was sampled, and tissue TCR repertoires likely differ from those in blood. Even with the large sequencing depth, rarefaction of the sorted-subset datasets indicated that sequencing was incomplete.

The germline V gene specifies SGHDT as CDR1 and YYEEEE as CDR2. The cysteine opens and the phenylalanine closes a CDR3 of 15 amino acids. Only the CDR3 part of the read is kept: 45 bases, read in frame from the first base. At the junction V is shortened by 3 bases and J by 7 bases; bases outside the gene matches: 4. For the CD8 naive samples, CD45RO-negative cells were positively selected for CCR7, yielding a CD45RA+CCR7+ population from which TemRA cells were excluded. The donors were healthy, HIV-negative adults with no recently reported acute infections or vaccinations. Every donor was a Caucasian adult residing in Nashville, Tennessee, USA. Blood was obtained by leukapheresis, after which PBMCs were separated by Ficoll-Histopaque density gradient centrifugation and cryopreserved in liquid nitrogen vapor phase. Analytical flow cytometry was used to check the purity and quantity of every magnetically sorted T cell population. Genomic DNA was isolated from each sorted fraction and quantified by UV absorbance on a Nanodrop 2000c.

This clonotype originated in a woman in her 30s in good health. Sequencing input: naive CD8+ T cells sorted from blood. The sample's cell subset or site label, in plain terms: CD45RA+CCR7+. The chain uses TRBV5-6 and TRBJ2-1, with TRBD2 matching 13 junction bases. The sequence in DNA is TGTGCCAGCAGCTGGGGACTAGCGGGAAAAAATGAGCAGTTCTTC. This gives the protein CASSWGLAGKNEQFF.